This passage covers 18 T cell receptor beta chains from one sample sequenced in a study of blood T cell repertoires in COVID-19. TCRdb's copy holds only in-frame clones and misses some; the assay was immunoSEQ multiplex PCR. In the table there are about 160,000 clones, about 90% of which are singletons. Source material: peripheral blood. The source is a woman aged 70-85 years with acute or convalescent COVID-19.

DNA for the CDR3: TGTGCCTGGAGTGTACGTCCCGGTCGGAATTCACCCCTCCACTTT. Translating gives CAWSVRPGRNSPLHF. The rearrangement uses TRBV30 and TRBJ1-6; D ambiguous. The V and J ends lost 0 bases and 7 bases respectively, with 13 bases between them. In germline, CDR1 is GTSNPN, CDR2 SVGIG (reference sequence). There are 15 residues in the CDR3.

The chain has TRBV6-1 and TRBJ1-1; D unresolved. The V end lost 0 bases, the J end lost 1 base, and 12 bases lay between the germline ends. Germline V gene data show CDR1 as MNHNS and CDR2 as SASEGT. This CDR3 has 16 amino acids. CDR3 bases: TGTGCCAGCAGTGAAGCGGAGGCAGAAACGAACACTGAAGCTTTCTTT. Amino acids: CASSEAEAETNTEAFF.

The rearrangement links TRBV7-2 to TRBJ1-5; no firm D call. This CDR3 is built from 15 residues. Germline V gene lookup returns CDR1 SGHTA and CDR2 FQGNSA. Deletions cut 3 bases from V and 3 bases from J, with 12 bases between. CDR3 protein: CASSLAPSPNQPQHF. The CDR3 nucleotides read TGTGCCAGCAGCTTGGCACCATCCCCCAATCAGCCCCAGCATTTT. Together with reference TRBV7-2 and TRBJ1-5, the CDR3 gives the full variable domain: GAGVSQSPSNKVTEKGKDVELRCDPISGHTALYWYRQSLGQGLEFLIYFQGNSAPDKSGLPSDRFSAERTGGSVSTLTIQRTQQEDSAVYLCASSLAPSPNQPQHFGDGTRLSIL.

This rearrangement joins TRBV28 to TRBJ2-3, with a possible D match to TRBD1 (5 bases). Germline V gene lookup returns CDR1 MDHEN and CDR2 SYDVKM. The CDR3 loop spans 15 amino acids. The ends were cut back, 3 bases at V and 4 bases at J, with 14 bases in the middle. This CDR3 is CASSFSQGIADTQYF. For the CDR3, the DNA is TGTGCCAGCAGTTTTTCCCAGGGAATCGCAGATACGCAGTATTTT.

This clone is a singleton in its sample. The V call is TRBV28, the J call TRBJ1-1; no clear D. Germline CDR1 reads MDHEN; CDR2 reads SYDVKM. V lost 5 bases and J 4 bases, leaving 14 bases between the germline ends. The CDR3 totals 14 residues. The CDR3 DNA reads as TGTGCCAGCAGTCCCAGTATTCGGGGCACTGAAGCTTTCTTT. It translates to CASSPSIRGTEAFF.

The chain recombines TRBV12-3 or TRBV12-4 with TRBJ1-2, with D perhaps matching TRBD1 (6 bases). The V gene lost 6 bases and the J gene lost 2 bases, with 10 bases spanning the gap. This CDR3 is 13 amino acids long. DNA for the CDR3: TGTGCCAGCAGAAGGGACATGAACTATGGCTACACCTTC. This sequence encodes CASRRDMNYGYTF.

CDR3 sequence (DNA): TGTGCCAGCAGCCCGGACAGACAATACGAGCAGTACTTC. Translated: CASSPDRQYEQYF. The chain is built from TRBV4-2 and TRBJ2-7, with TRBD1 as a possible D gene (6 bases). The V end lost 4 bases, the J end lost 4 bases, and 11 bases lay between the germline ends. The CDR3 extends over 13 amino acids. Germline V gives CDR1 LGHNA, CDR2 YNFKEQ.

The chain uses TRBV28 and TRBJ2-5, with 8 bases identical to TRBD1. The trim removed 7 bases at V and 3 bases at J, leaving 13 bases unmatched. The CDR3 length is 16 residues. Germline assignment: CDR1 MDHEN and CDR2 SYDVKM. DNA for the CDR3: TGTGCCAGCAAACAGGGGGTAAGGGCTGGGGAAGAGACCCAGTACTTC. This translates into CASKQGVRAGEETQYF.

The chain employs TRBV30 and TRBJ2-6; 7 nucleotides align to TRBD1. From germline, CDR1 is GTSNPN and CDR2 SVGIG (reference sequence). V lost 5 bases to trimming and J lost 1 base; unmatched junction nucleotides: 2. This CDR3 has 14 residues. CDR3 in DNA: TGTGCCTGGGACAGGGCTTCTGGGGCCAACGTCCTGACTTTC. As protein: CAWDRASGANVLTF.

The genes are TRBV27 and TRBJ2-1; TRBD2 agrees at 8 bases. V shed 7 bases, J shed 2 bases, and the junction held 4 bases outside the gene matches. The CDR3 consists of 14 residues. Germline loops: CDR1 MNHEY, CDR2 SMNVEV (reference sequence). CDR3 coding DNA: TGTGCCAGCACCCTAGCGGGCGCCTACAATGAGCAGTTCTTC. As protein: CASTLAGAYNEQFF.

The chain recombines TRBV5-5 with TRBJ1-2; tentatively, D is TRBD1 (6 bases). Trimming pared 2 bases from V and 4 bases from J, leaving 15 bases between. Germline V gene sequence: CDR1 SGHKS, CDR2 YYEKEE (reference sequence). This CDR3 has 15 residues. In DNA form, the CDR3 reads TGTGCCAGCAGCTTAGCGGGCGGGGGCGGCTATGGCTACACCTTC. It codes for CASSLAGGGGYGYTF.

The rearrangement uses TRBV11-3 and TRBJ2-1; 8 nucleotides line up with TRBD1. Germline CDR1 SGHNT, CDR2 YENEEA. The CDR3 has 16 amino acids. V shed 4 bases and J 4 bases; nucleotides not matched to a gene: 9. The CDR3 region is CASSSGQGRAYNEQFF. CDR3 DNA sequence: TGTGCCAGCAGCTCTGGACAGGGCCGGGCGTACAATGAGCAGTTCTTC.

The chain links TRBV3-1 (or the pseudogene TRBV3-2) to TRBJ2-7; 16 nucleotides align to TRBD2. The germline CDR1 and CDR2 sequences are LGHDT and YNNKEL (reference sequence). The CDR3 runs 18 residues. V gave up 10 bases and J gave up 2 bases; unmatched junction bases: 14. This chain's CDR3 is CATPPAGTSGGEPYEQYF. The CDR3 DNA is TGTGCCACCCCGCCGGCTGGGACTAGCGGGGGGGAGCCCTACGAGCAGTACTTC.

This clone was detected only once. This chain connects TRBV19 to TRBJ2-3, with D tentatively TRBD2 (6 bases). The CDR3 runs 16 residues. The V gene's germline CDR1 is LNHDA and CDR2 SQIVND (reference sequence). Trimming removed 4 bases from V and 0 bases from J, with 14 bases in between. CDR3 nucleotides: TGTGCCAGTAGTACGACGGGACTCTCTAGCACAGATACGCAGTATTTT. Translating it yields CASSTTGLSSTDTQYF.

CDR3: CASSPSGFGELFF. DNA for the CDR3: TGTGCCAGCAGCCCGTCGGGATTCGGGGAGCTGTTTTTT. This rearrangement joins TRBV2 to TRBJ2-2, with a possible D match to TRBD2 (5 bases). Germline CDR1 SNHLY, CDR2 FYNNEI. Trimming removed 6 bases from V and 7 bases from J, with 12 bases in between. The CDR3 contains 13 residues.

The V and J genes are TRBV10-3 and TRBJ2-2, with 11 positions matching TRBD1. Germline lookup yields CDR1 ENHRY and CDR2 SYGVKD. CDR3 size: 16 residues. V shed 4 bases, J shed 3 bases, and the junction held 4 bases outside the gene matches. CDR3 sequence (DNA): TGTGCCATCAGTGTGGGGACAGGGGGGCACACCGGGGAGCTGTTTTTT. As protein: CAISVGTGGHTGELFF.

The rearrangement joins TRBV18 to TRBJ2-5; 9 bases agree with TRBD2. Germline V CDR1 and CDR2: KGHSH, LQKENI. The V segment lost 3 bases and the J segment 2 bases; nucleotides outside the gene matches: 4. The CDR3 has 15 amino acids. The CDR3 sequence is CASSPTSGVQETQYF. Written as DNA, the CDR3 is TGTGCCAGCTCACCGACTAGCGGAGTTCAAGAGACCCAGTACTTC. The full variable domain, completed using reference TRBV18 and TRBJ2-5, is NAGVMQNPRHLVRRRGQEARLRCSPMKGHSHVYWYRQLPEEGLKFMVYLQKENIIDESGMPKERFSAEFPKEGPSILRIQQVVRGDSAAYFCASSPTSGVQETQYFGPGTRLLVL.

The chain has TRBV28 and TRBJ1-6, with D maybe TRBD1 (6 bases). The V gene lost 6 bases and the J gene lost 4 bases, with 13 bases spanning the gap. The CDR3 runs to 15 residues. Germline assignment: CDR1 MDHEN and CDR2 SYDVKM. The chain's CDR3 is CASRMGARYNSPLHF. In DNA form, the CDR3 reads TGTGCCAGCAGGATGGGGGCCAGGTATAATTCACCCCTCCACTTT.